This TCR beta chain was recorded in a study of Graves' ophthalmopathy and Graves' hyperthyroidism. General study findings and limits: Blood was where most expanded thyroid clonotypes above 0.001 frequency also turned up.

A duration under 3 months, NOSPECS ≥4, CAS ≥3 and moderate-to-severe activity characterized the donors with ophthalmopathy. The diagnostic workup employed clinical symptoms, serum thyroxine, TRAb, thyroid ultrasound and orbital computed tomography. A volume of 8 to 10 ml of fresh peripheral blood supplied the PBMCs. Germline V lookup: CDR1 SGHTA, CDR2 FQGNSA. The CDR3 is made up of 18 amino acids. Trimming removed 4 bases at V and 7 bases at J, with 25 bases between. On this clonotype itself: Its antigen remains unknown.

Amplification of the TCR beta CDR3 regions used RNA transcripts (as template). HTBI primers served in a first-round RT-PCR, which a second-round multiplex PCR followed. In TCRdb, the multiplex PCR reads were re-called with MiXCR into one record per CDR3 protein. This sample carries almost 750,000 distinct CDR3 sequences, roughly two fifths of them seen once, and the ten largest clones take roughly 46%. The specimen sequenced was peripheral blood. The chain links TRBV7-2 to TRBJ2-2; possibly TRBD1 or TRBD2 for D (6 bases each). This TCR was sampled from an adult man with Graves' ophthalmopathy. CDR3 sequence reads: CASSSLVSTTGAGGELFF. Here the CDR3 DNA reads TGTGCCAGCAGCTCCCTTGTATCCACCACGGGGGCAGGCGGGGAGCTGTTTTTT.